Listed here is a single T cell receptor (beta chain). Antigen: not known. The data derive from a study of vaccination and CD4 T cells after COVID-19. Overall study context: A median of approximately 72 days (range 14 to 241) separated dose two from the taking of post-vaccine samples.

Trimming stripped 0 bases from V and 1 base from J, with 11 bases between. The V gene's germline CDR1 is SGHTA and CDR2 FQGTGA. The CDR3 is made up of 16 amino acids. Cultured CD4+ T-cell DNA underwent Oncomine TCR Beta short-read sequencing. Someone extracted genomic DNA from cultured CD4+ T cells. TCRdb used MiXCR to reprocess the PCR reads, holding one entry per CDR3 protein. Of approximately 16,000 distinct CDR3 sequences listed, around three fifths are singletons. The treatment denotes: approximately nine-day PBMC culture with coronavirus spike peptide pools or control peptides (ViraFEST assay). The PCR-positive dates, March through December 2020, came before the US Alpha, Beta and Delta variants. After being plated at two million per well, PBMCs were cultured with roughly 9.3 IU/ml IL-2 and around 9.7 ug/ml peptide pools.

Material: CD4+ T cells from blood, cultured in vitro. The TCR comes from a human donor who had recovered from COVID-19. This rearrangement joins TRBV7-3 to TRBJ2-3; D is undetermined. CDR3 sequence reads: CASSLTGYYGTDTQYF. CDR3 nucleotide sequence: TGTGCCAGCAGCTTAACAGGGTATTATGGCACAGATACGCAGTATTTT. Complete variable domain (other parts from reference TRBV7-3 and TRBJ2-3): GAGVSQTPSNKVTEKGKYVELRCDPISGHTALYWYRQSLGQGPEFLIYFQGTGAADDSGLPNDRFFAVRPEGSVSTLKIQRTERGDSAVYLCASSLTGYYGTDTQYFGPGTRLTVL.